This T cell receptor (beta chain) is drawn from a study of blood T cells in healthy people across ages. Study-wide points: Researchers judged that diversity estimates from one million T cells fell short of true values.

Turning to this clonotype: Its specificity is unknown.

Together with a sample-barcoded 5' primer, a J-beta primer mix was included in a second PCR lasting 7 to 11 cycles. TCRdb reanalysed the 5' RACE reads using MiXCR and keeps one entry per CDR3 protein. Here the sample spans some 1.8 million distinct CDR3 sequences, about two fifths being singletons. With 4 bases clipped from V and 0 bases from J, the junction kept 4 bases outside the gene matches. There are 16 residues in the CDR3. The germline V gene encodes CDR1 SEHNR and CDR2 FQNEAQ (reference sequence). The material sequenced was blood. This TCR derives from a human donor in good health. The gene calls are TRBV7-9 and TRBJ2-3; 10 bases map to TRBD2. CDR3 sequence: CASSYWTSGSTDTQYF. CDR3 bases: TGTGCCAGCAGCTACTGGACTAGCGGTAGCACAGATACGCAGTATTTT. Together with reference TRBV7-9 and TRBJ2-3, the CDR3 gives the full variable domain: DTGVSQNPRHKITKRGQNVTFRCDPISEHNRLYWYRQTLGQGPEFLTYFQNEAQLEKSRLLSDRFSAERPKGSFSTLEIQRTEQGDSAMYLCASSYWTSGSTDTQYFGPGTRLTVL.